This T cell receptor beta chain was documented in a study of blood T cell repertoires in COVID-19. The table came from immunoSEQ multiplex PCR; TCRdb's copy has only in-frame clones and leaves some out. In the table there are about 370,000 clones, roughly 90% of which are singletons. The CDR3 sequence is 18 residues long. The germline V gene encodes CDR1 MDHEN and CDR2 SYDVKM. Trimming cost V 4 bases and J 2 bases; bases outside gene matches: 13. Donors in Cohort 3 who had recovered were those with two negative PCRs, healthcare professional clearance, or resolution of their symptoms. V gene TRBV28 combines with J gene TRBJ2-7, with 11 bases matching TRBD2. Sample: PBMCs or T cells enriched from blood (not recorded which). This receptor was taken from a woman between 25 and 40 years old who had recovered from COVID-19. The CDR3 loop is CASSSPPGLAALTYEQYF. The DNA for the CDR3 is TGTGCCAGCAGTTCGCCCCCGGGACTAGCGGCGCTTACCTACGAGCAGTACTTC.